This is a list of T cell receptor beta chains from one sample in a study of blood T cell repertoires in COVID-19. Sequenced by immunoSEQ multiplex PCR; TCRdb stores in-frame clones only, minus some. Among fewer than 300,000 clones listed, more than 75% were seen once. Sequences were obtained from PBMCs or T cells enriched from blood (not recorded which). Receptor source: a middle-aged woman with acute COVID-19. Each CDR3 is given with its conserved first and last residue. Each record gives: clone size, D gene, CDR3 length, V gene, J gene, CDR3 DNA, CDR3 protein. The D gene is left open where the match is weak. Some rows mark clone size as missing; the rest say once, few, many or name a class of expanded clone.

>NA|NA|15|TRBV7-9|TRBJ1-2
TGTGCCAGCAGCTTAGCGGAGGGTTTCAACTATGGCTACACCTTC
CASSLAEGFNYGYTF
>NA|NA|15|TRBV15|TRBJ2-5
TGTGCCACCAGCAGAGGGGTGCAGGGACAAGAGACCCAGTACTTC
CATSRGVQGQETQYF
>NA|NA|11|TRBV6-5|TRBJ2-5
TGTGCCAGCAGTCCCGGTCGGACCCAGTACTTC
CASSPGRTQYF
>NA|NA|12|TRBV28|TRBJ2-7
TGTGCCAGCAGATCCCAGGGCTACGAGCAGTACTTC
CASRSQGYEQYF
>few|NA|13|TRBV3-1/TRBV3-2|TRBJ2-5
TGTGCCAGCAGCCGCGCAGGGCAAGAGACCCAGTACTTC
CASSRAGQETQYF
>once|TRBD1|14|TRBV30|TRBJ1-6
TGTGCCTGGAGTGTAGGACAGGGTTACTCACCCCTCCACTTT
CAWSVGQGYSPLHF
>NA|TRBD2|17|TRBV4-1|TRBJ2-7
TGCGCCAGCAGCCAAGGGCTAGCGGGTCCTAGCTCCTACGAGCAGTACTTC
CASSQGLAGPSSYEQYF
>NA|NA|17|TRBV19|TRBJ1-6
TGTGCCAGTAGTAAAGGACAGAAAAGCTCCTATAATTCACCCCTCCACTTT
CASSKGQKSSYNSPLHF
>NA|TRBD2|18|TRBV2|TRBJ2-3
TGTGCCAGCAGTGAAGCCCGGACTAGCGGGGGGCATATGGATACGCAGTATTTT
CASSEARTSGGHMDTQYF
>NA|TRBD1|15|TRBV7-2|TRBJ1-5
TGTGCCAGCAGCCCCGGGACAGGGCTAAATCAGCCCCAGCATTTT
CASSPGTGLNQPQHF
>NA|NA|13|TRBV6-1|TRBJ2-7
TGTGCCAGCAGTGAAATAGCGGTAGGCGAGCAGTACTTC
CASSEIAVGEQYF
>once|NA|15|TRBV6-5|TRBJ2-7
TGTGCCAGCAGTACAGGGTCTCCGAGCTCCTACGAGCAGTACTTC
CASSTGSPSSYEQYF
>NA|NA|13|TRBV19|TRBJ1-5
TGTGCCAGTAGTATAGATTTAAGCCAGCCCCAGCATTTT
CASSIDLSQPQHF
>NA|TRBD1|14|TRBV30|TRBJ1-3
TGTGCCTGGCAAGGGGGCGTAATGGGAAACACCATATATTTT
CAWQGGVMGNTIYF
>NA|NA|16|TRBV27|TRBJ2-2
TGTGCCAGCAGTGCATGGGGGGTTTGGAACACCGGGGAGCTGTTTTTT
CASSAWGVWNTGELFF
>once|TRBD1|15|TRBV18|TRBJ1-5
TGTGCCAGCTCACCACCAGGGGGCCTCAATCAGCCCCAGCATTTT
CASSPPGGLNQPQHF
>NA|NA|13|TRBV5-1|TRBJ2-7
TGCGCCAGCAGCTCGGACTATCCCAACGAGCAGTACTTC
CASSSDYPNEQYF
>NA|NA|15|TRBV7-8|TRBJ2-7
TGTGCCAGCAGTTCGGGCGGGGGCCCACAACGCGAGCAGTACTTC
CASSSGGGPQREQYF
>NA|TRBD1|13|TRBV7-2|TRBJ1-5
TGTGCCAGCAGCTCCAGGGGGCAACAGCCCCAGCATTTT
CASSSRGQQPQHF
>NA|NA|13|TRBV2|TRBJ1-1
TGTGCCAGCAGTGAACAGGGGCGGACTGAAGCTTTCTTT
CASSEQGRTEAFF
>NA|TRBD1|14|TRBV2|TRBJ2-7
TGTGCCAGCAGAACGACAGGGGTCTCCTACGAGCAGTACTTC
CASRTTGVSYEQYF
>NA|NA|14|TRBV6-5|TRBJ1-2
TGTGCCAGCAGCCCCCGGGGTTCTAACTATGGCTACACCTTC
CASSPRGSNYGYTF
>NA|TRBD1|14|TRBV27|TRBJ1-2
TGTGCCAGCAGTTCGGGACAGGGGAAATATGGCTACACCTTC
CASSSGQGKYGYTF
>NA|NA|16|TRBV7-3|TRBJ2-3
TGTGCCAGCAGCTCTTCCGGGACACTTAGCACAGATACGCAGTATTTT
CASSSSGTLSTDTQYF
>NA|NA|13|TRBV5-4|TRBJ2-7
TGTGCCAGCAGCTTAAGCTCGCGCTACGAGCAGTACTTC
CASSLSSRYEQYF
>NA|NA|13|TRBV19|TRBJ2-7
TGTGCCAGTAGCGTCTCAGAGCCCGGGGAGCAGTACTTC
CASSVSEPGEQYF
>NA|TRBD1|17|TRBV7-6|TRBJ2-1
TGTGCCAGCAGCGCCCGAGGGACAGGGCAATTGCACAATGAGCAGTTCTTC
CASSARGTGQLHNEQFF
>NA|NA|13|TRBV7-9|TRBJ2-3
TGTGCCAGCAGCGCCAGACACACAGATACGCAGTATTTT
CASSARHTDTQYF
>NA|TRBD2|19|TRBV28|TRBJ2-1
TGTGCCAGCAGCCGACGCCTATCAGCGGGAGGGGGCTCCTACAATGAGCAGTTCTTC
CASSRRLSAGGGSYNEQFF
>many|NA|13|TRBV3-1/TRBV3-2|TRBJ1-3
TGTGCCAGCAGTCAAAACAGGGGAAACACCATATATTTT
CASSQNRGNTIYF
>NA|NA|15|TRBV5-5|TRBJ2-1
TGTGCCAGCAGCCCTGAGGGCCGAGACTACAATGAGCAGTTCTTC
CASSPEGRDYNEQFF
>NA|TRBD2|16|TRBV7-3|TRBJ2-1
TGTGCCAGCAGCCCACTCTCACGGGAGGGCCTGGGCGAGCAGTTCTTC
CASSPLSREGLGEQFF
>NA|TRBD2|16|TRBV5-6|TRBJ2-1
TGTGCCAGCATCCCAACGGGCGGGAGCTCCTACAATGAGCAGTTCTTC
CASIPTGGSSYNEQFF
>NA|TRBD1|15|TRBV6-5|TRBJ1-3
TGTGCCAGCAGTCCCCGGACAGGCTCTGGAAACACCATATATTTT
CASSPRTGSGNTIYF
>NA|TRBD1|17|TRBV11-3|TRBJ2-3
TGTGCCAGCAGCCCCGGGGCTAAGACAGGGAACACAGATACGCAGTATTTT
CASSPGAKTGNTDTQYF
>NA|NA|13|TRBV12-3/TRBV12-4|TRBJ2-7
TGTGCCAGCAGTGGACTAAACAACTACGAGCAGTACTTC
CASSGLNNYEQYF
>NA|NA|17|TRBV10-3|TRBJ2-7
TGTGCCATCAGTGAGTCGACAGACAGGATCAGTTACTACGAGCAGTACTTC
CAISESTDRISYYEQYF
>NA|NA|12|TRBV3-1/TRBV3-2|TRBJ2-7
TGTGCCAGCAGCCAACAGGGCTACGAGCAGTACTTC
CASSQQGYEQYF
>NA|NA|15|TRBV7-9|TRBJ1-3
TGTGCCAGCAGCTTAGCAGAGAGCTCTGGAAACACCATATATTTT
CASSLAESSGNTIYF
>NA|TRBD1|14|TRBV18|TRBJ2-5
TGTGCCAGCTCGGGACAGTCCCCCCGGGAGACCCAGTACTTC
CASSGQSPRETQYF
>once|NA|13|TRBV6-6|TRBJ1-2
TGTGCCAGCAGTTACGGGGCAGTCTATGGCTACACCTTC
CASSYGAVYGYTF
>NA|NA|13|TRBV3-1/TRBV3-2|TRBJ2-7
TGTGCCAGCAGCCAAGGGCACCTCTACGAGCAGTACTTC
CASSQGHLYEQYF
>NA|NA|14|TRBV2|TRBJ2-5
TGTGCCAGCAGTGGACGCAGGGGCCAAGAGACCCAGTACTTC
CASSGRRGQETQYF
>NA|TRBD1|15|TRBV6-5|TRBJ1-1
TGTGCCAGCAGTTACCAGGGACAGGCCCTTTCTGGAGCTTTCTTT
CASSYQGQALSGAFF
>NA|NA|13|TRBV3-1/TRBV3-2|TRBJ1-2
TGTGCCAGCAGCTTCCAGGGATCCTATGGCTACACCTTC
CASSFQGSYGYTF
>NA|TRBD1|14|TRBV14|TRBJ1-2
TGTGCCAGCAGCCAAGATGGACAGGGCTATGGCTACACCTTC
CASSQDGQGYGYTF
>NA|TRBD1|14|TRBV5-1|TRBJ2-7
TGCGCCAGCAGCTTGGGCAGGGGGCCGTACGAGCAGTACTTC
CASSLGRGPYEQYF
>NA|NA|17|TRBV2|TRBJ1-5
TGTGCCAGCAGTGAAGCGCTAGGCTTCTATAGCAATCAGCCCCAGCATTTT
CASSEALGFYSNQPQHF
>NA|NA|14|TRBV5-1|TRBJ2-3
TGCGCCAGCAGCTTCGGCGGATACACAGATACGCAGTATTTT
CASSFGGYTDTQYF
>NA|NA|13|TRBV5-4|TRBJ1-1
TGTGCCAGCAGCTCTAGTACGGGGACTGAAGCTTTCTTT
CASSSSTGTEAFF
>NA|NA|16|TRBV6-6|TRBJ1-6
TGTGCCAGCAGTTACTCGGTTTCAGGAGGAGATTCACCCCTCCACTTT
CASSYSVSGGDSPLHF
>NA|TRBD1|15|TRBV7-9|TRBJ2-7
TGTGCCAGCAGCGTAGGCCCGGGACAGACCTACGAGCAGTACTTC
CASSVGPGQTYEQYF
>NA|NA|15|TRBV6-5|TRBJ1-2
TGTGCCAGCAGCCCCGACGGGAAAGCTAACTATGGCTACACCTTC
CASSPDGKANYGYTF